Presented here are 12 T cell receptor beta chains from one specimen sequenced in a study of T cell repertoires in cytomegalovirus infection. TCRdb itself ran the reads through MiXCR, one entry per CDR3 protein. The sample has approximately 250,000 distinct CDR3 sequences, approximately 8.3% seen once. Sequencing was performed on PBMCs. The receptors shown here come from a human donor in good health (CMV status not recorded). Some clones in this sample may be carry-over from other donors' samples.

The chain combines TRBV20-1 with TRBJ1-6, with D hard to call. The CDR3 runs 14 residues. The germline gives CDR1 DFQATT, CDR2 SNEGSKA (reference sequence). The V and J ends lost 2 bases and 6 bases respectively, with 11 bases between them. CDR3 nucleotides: TGCAGTGCTAGACGACCCGCCGCTAATTCACCCCTCCACTTT. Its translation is CSARRPAANSPLHF.

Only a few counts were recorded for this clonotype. CDR3 coding DNA: TGTGCCAGTACCCTCGTGGGCTCTGAAGCTTTCTTT. This encodes CASTLVGSEAFF. The chain has TRBV19 and TRBJ1-1; D not resolved. With 7 bases removed from V and 6 bases from J, the gap between germline ends came to 12 bases. The CDR3 runs to 12 residues. CDR1 is LNHDA, CDR2 SQIVND, per germline (reference sequence).

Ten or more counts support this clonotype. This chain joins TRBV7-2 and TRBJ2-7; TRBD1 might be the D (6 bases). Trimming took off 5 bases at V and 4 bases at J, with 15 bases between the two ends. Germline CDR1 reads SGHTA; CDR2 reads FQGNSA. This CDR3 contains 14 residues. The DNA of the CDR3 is TGTGCCAGCAGCCGACAGGACACCGGATACGAGCAGTACTTC. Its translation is CASSRQDTGYEQYF.

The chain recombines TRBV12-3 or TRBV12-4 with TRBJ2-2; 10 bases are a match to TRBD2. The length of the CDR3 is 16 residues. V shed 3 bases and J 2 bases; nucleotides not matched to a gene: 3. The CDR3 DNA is TGTGCCAGCAGTTTTAGCGGGAGGTCTAACACCGGGGAGCTGTTTTTT. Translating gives CASSFSGRSNTGELFF.

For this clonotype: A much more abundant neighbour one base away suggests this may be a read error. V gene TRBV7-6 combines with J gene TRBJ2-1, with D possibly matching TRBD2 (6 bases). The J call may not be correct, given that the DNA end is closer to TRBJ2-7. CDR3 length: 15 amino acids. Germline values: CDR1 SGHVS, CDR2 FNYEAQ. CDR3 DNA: TGTGCCAGCAGCTTAGCGCAAGGTAGAGGGACTGAGCAGTACTTC. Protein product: CASSLAQGRGTEQYF.

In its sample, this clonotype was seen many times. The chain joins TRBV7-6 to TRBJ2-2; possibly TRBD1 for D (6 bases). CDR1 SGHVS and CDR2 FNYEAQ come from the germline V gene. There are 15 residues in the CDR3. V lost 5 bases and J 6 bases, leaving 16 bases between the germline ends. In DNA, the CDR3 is TGTGCCAGCAGCCCGGACAGAGGCCTACCCGGGGAGCTGTTTTTT. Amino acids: CASSPDRGLPGELFF.

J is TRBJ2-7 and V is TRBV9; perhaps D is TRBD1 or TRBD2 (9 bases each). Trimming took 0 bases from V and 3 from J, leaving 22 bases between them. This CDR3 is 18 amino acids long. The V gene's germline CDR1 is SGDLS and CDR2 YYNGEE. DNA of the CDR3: TGTGCCAGCAGCGTAGACAGGGGGCGCGGGAGGGCCCTCTACGAGCAGTACTTC. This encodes CASSVDRGRGRALYEQYF.

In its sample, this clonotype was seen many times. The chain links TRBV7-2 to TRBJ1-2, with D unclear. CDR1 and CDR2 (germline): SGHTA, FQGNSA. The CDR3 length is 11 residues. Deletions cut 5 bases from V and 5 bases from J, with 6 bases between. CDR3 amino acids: CASSKNYGYTF. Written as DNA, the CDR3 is TGTGCCAGCAGCAAGAATTATGGCTACACCTTC.

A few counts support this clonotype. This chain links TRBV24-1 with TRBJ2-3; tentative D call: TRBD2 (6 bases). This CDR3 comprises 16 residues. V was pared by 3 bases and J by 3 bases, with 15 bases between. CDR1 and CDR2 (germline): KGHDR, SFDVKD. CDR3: CATSDPRQGRTDTQYF. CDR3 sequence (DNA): TGTGCCACCAGTGATCCTCGACAAGGGAGGACAGATACGCAGTATTTT.

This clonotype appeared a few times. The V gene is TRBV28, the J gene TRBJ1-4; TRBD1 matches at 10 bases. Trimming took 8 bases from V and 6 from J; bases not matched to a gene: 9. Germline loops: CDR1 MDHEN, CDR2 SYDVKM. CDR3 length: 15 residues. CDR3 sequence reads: CASRYRTGGYEKLFF. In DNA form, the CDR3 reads TGTGCCAGCCGATACCGGACAGGGGGATATGAAAAACTGTTTTTT. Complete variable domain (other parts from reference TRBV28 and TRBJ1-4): DVKVTQSSRYLVKRTGEKVFLECVQDMDHENMFWYRQDPGLGLRLIYFSYDVKMKEKGDIPEGYSVSREKKERFSLILESASTNQTSMYLCASRYRTGGYEKLFFGSGTQLSVL.

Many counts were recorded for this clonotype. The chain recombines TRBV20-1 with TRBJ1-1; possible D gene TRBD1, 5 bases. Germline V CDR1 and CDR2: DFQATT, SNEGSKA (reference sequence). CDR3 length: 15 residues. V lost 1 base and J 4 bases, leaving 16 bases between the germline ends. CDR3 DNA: TGCAGTGCTAGAGCTTCCGGGGCGGTTGGCACTGAAGCTTTCTTT. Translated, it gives CSARASGAVGTEAFF.

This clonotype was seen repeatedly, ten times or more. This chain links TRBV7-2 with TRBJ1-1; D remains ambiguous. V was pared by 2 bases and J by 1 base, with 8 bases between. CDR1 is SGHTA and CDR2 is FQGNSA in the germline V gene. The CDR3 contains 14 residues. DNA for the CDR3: TGTGCCAGCAGCTTATTCCGGGCGAACACTGAAGCTTTCTTT. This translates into CASSLFRANTEAFF.